The T cell receptor (beta chain) described here comes from a study of cytomegalovirus exposure and HLA in healthy donors. CDR1 and CDR2 (germline): MNHNS, SASEGT. The CDR3 runs 10 residues. The V and J ends lost 6 bases and 4 bases respectively, with 4 bases between them. Overall study findings and caveats: There were fewer than 200 TCR beta chains listed as cytomegalovirus-associated.

60 Vbeta and 13 Jbeta primers were used in PCR. Clones were sequenced by immunoSEQ multiplex PCR, and TCRdb holds only the in-frame ones, with some missing. The table shows 200,000 or so clones, with 78% occurring only once. In regard to this clone: As yet, its antigen is unknown.

The TCR comes from a woman aged 25 to 39 in good health and CMV-seropositive. The chain couples TRBV6-1 to TRBJ2-7; unclear D gene. Source material: PBMCs. The CDR3 coding sequence is TGTGCCAGCAGAGCATACGAGCAGTACTTC. The encoded protein is CASRAYEQYF.